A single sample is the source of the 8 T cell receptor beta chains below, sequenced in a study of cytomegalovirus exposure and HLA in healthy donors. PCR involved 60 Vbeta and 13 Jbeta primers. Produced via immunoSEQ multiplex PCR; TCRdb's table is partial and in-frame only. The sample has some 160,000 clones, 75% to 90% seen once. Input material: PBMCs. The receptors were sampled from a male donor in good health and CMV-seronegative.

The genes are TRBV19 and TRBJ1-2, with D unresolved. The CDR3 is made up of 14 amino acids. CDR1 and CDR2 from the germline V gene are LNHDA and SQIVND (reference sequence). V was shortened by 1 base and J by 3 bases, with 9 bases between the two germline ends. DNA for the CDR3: TGTGCCAGTAGTATAGGAGGGTACGACTATGGCTACACCTTC. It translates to CASSIGGYDYGYTF.

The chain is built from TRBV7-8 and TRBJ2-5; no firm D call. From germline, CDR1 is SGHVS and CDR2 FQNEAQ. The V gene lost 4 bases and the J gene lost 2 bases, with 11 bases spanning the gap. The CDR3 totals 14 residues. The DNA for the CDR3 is TGTGCCAGCAGCTCTGACACCGTGCAAGAGACCCAGTACTTC. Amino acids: CASSSDTVQETQYF.

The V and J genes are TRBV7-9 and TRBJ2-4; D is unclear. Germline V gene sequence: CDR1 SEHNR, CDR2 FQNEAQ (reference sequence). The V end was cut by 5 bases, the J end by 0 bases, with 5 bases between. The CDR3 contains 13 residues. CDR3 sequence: CASSLIAKNIQYF. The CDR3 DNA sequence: TGTGCCAGCAGCCTTATAGCCAAAAACATTCAGTACTTC. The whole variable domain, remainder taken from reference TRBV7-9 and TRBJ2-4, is DTGVSQNPRHKITKRGQNVTFRCDPISEHNRLYWYRQTLGQGPEFLTYFQNEAQLEKSRLLSDRFSAERPKGSFSTLEIQRTEQGDSAMYLCASSLIAKNIQYFGAGTRLSVL.

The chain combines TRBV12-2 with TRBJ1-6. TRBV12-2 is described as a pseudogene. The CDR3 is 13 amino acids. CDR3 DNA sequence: TGTGCAACCCCCGGGAAGGGCAACTCACCCCTCCACTTT. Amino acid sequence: CATPGKGNSPLHF.

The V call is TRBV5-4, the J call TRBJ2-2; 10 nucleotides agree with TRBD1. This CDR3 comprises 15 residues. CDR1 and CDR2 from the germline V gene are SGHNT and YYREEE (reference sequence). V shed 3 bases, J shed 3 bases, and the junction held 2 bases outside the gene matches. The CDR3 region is CASSSGTGDTGELFF. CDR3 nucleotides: TGTGCCAGCAGCTCCGGGACAGGGGACACCGGGGAGCTGTTTTTT. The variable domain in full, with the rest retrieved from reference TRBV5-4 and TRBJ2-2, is ETGVTQSPTHLIKTRGQQVTLRCSSQSGHNTVSWYQQALGQGPQFIFQYYREEENGRGNFPPRFSGLQFPNYSSELNVNALELDDSALYLCASSSGTGDTGELFFGEGSRLTVL.

The CDR3 loop is CAIGTGGPKQYF. CDR3 coding DNA: TGTGCCATCGGGACAGGGGGGCCAAAGCAGTACTTC. The genes are TRBV5-4 and TRBJ2-7, with 11 bases that match TRBD1. Germline V gives CDR1 SGHNT, CDR2 YYREEE (reference sequence). The CDR3 spans 12 residues. J gave up 8 bases and V 9 bases, and 7 bases lay outside the gene matches.

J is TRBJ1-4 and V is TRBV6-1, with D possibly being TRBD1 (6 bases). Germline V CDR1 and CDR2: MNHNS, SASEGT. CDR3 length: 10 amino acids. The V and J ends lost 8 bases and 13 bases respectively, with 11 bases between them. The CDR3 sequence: CASSGGPLFF. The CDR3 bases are TGTGCCAGCTCCGGGGGGCCACTGTTTTTT.

The CDR3 DNA reads TGTGCCATCAGTGGCAGGGAGGGGGATGAGCAGTTCTTC. Its translation: CAISGREGDEQFF. The chain couples TRBV10-3 to TRBJ2-1; D may be TRBD2 (7 bases). Germline values: CDR1 ENHRY, CDR2 SYGVKD. The CDR3 length is 13 residues. Trimming took off 4 bases at V and 8 bases at J, with 12 bases between the two ends.